A selection of T cell receptor beta chains follows, all from one sample in a study of OX40 agonist ivuxolimab in advanced cancers. Sequencing was performed with immunoSEQ multiplex PCR; in TCRdb, only in-frame clones are kept and a portion is missing. This table holds tens of thousands of clones, approximately 80% found once. This specimen consisted of CD4+ or CD8+ T cells sorted from blood, obtained in a trial of the OX40 agonist ivuxolimab. All receptors come from an adult with an advanced solid tumor such as melanoma, head and neck, liver or kidney cancer. The CDR3 runs from the conserved cysteine through the conserved F or W. The listing skips clone size in some rows; elsewhere it reads once, few, many or a size class.

size | V | CDR3
. | TRBV27 | CASSLGFLAVPYNEQFF
. | TRBV25-1 | CASSPRTGYTGELFF
. | TRBV7-8 | CASSHYNEQFF
. | TRBV10-3 | CATKAPGDEQYF
. | TRBV5-1 | CASSFLETQYF
. | TRBV6-1 | CASSESANYGYTF
. | TRBV5-1 | CASSLGGPGELFF
. | TRBV5-1 | CASSEDGTGGYTF
. | TRBV5-6 | CASTSRGLATYEQYF
few | TRBV7-6 | CASSLVLAGGEQYF
. | TRBV27 | CASSPAGGREQFF
. | TRBV2 | CASLGQGETQYF
. | TRBV6-5 | CASSISGGISYEQYF
. | TRBV5-1 | CASSLLEGLLETQYF
. | TRBV6-4 | CASSDSAGRDEQFF
. | TRBV6-5 | CASSVVGHKDEQYF
. | TRBV7-9 | CASSLAVSGRGVEQYF
few | TRBV4-1 | CASSDEGTETQYF
. | TRBV13 | CASSLGRRGNSPLHF
. | TRBV2 | CASRVWAGQETQYF
. | TRBV6-4 | CASRRTGMNTEAFF
. | TRBV11-1 | CASNPGQGKGGSSYNEQFF
. | TRBV4-2 | CASSTRQGTLSGANVLTF
. | TRBV10-2 | CASSEGMGYGYTF
. | TRBV30 | CAWSTSGIADTQYF
. | TRBV28 | CASSSQGRPGYTF
. | TRBV5-4 | CASSFLAGAPSYNEQFF
. | TRBV29-1 | CSVDRTGQGYTF
. | TRBV2 | CASRPGTSVYNEQFF
. | TRBV19 | CASSWLGQLEISYGYTF
. | TRBV14 | CASSAGFETQYF
. | TRBV6-1 | CASSHRNYGYTF
few | TRBV6-5 | CASSLAGGPYEQYF
. | TRBV29-1 | CSVPGPPQYF
. | TRBV2 | CASSVNGNTGELFF
once | TRBV4-1 | CASSQSSRLETQYF
. | TRBV10-2 | CAIRADSASYEQYF
. | TRBV6-5 | CASSFNAGTTNNEQFF
once | TRBV6-5 | CASSDTHYGYTF
. | TRBV5-4 | CASSLPTSDGYTF
. | TRBV19 | CASSIGRTGDPGELFF
once | TRBV5-1 | CASSPAMGANTEAFF
. | TRBV10-2 | CASSPGAYNEQFF
. | TRBV6-5 | CASNSGAPRDTEAFF
. | TRBV13 | CASSGRRMTEAFF
. | TRBV7-9 | CASSRAGALSYEQYF
few | TRBV28 | CASTLGTGGQPQHF
. | TRBV5-8 | CASSYGTARSSGNTIYF
. | TRBV6-1 | CASSDLAGIFNEQFF
. | TRBV19 | CASSMQTSGFADTQYF
. | TRBV5-4 | CASSGAGEAPAFF
once | TRBV5-4 | CASSRPTGNTEAFF
. | TRBV19 | CASSSKQGTGELFF
. | TRBV4-1 | CASSQPDRGHSPQHF